Sequencing of this T cell receptor beta chain was carried out in a study of cytomegalovirus exposure and HLA in healthy donors. General study results and limits: A later examination showed that TCR association rates differed by HLA locus, with DRB1 most and HLA-C fewest.

Germline CDR1 is SGHTA and CDR2 is FQGNSA. The CDR3 runs 15 residues. The V end lost 3 bases, the J end lost 7 bases, and 18 bases lay between the germline ends. With respect to this clone: Its target is not known.

The PCR employed 60 Vbeta primers together with 13 Jbeta primers. Libraries were prepared by immunoSEQ multiplex PCR; TCRdb keeps only in-frame clonotypes and omits some of them. This table has 120,000 or so clones, roughly 74% appearing once. The receptor's source is a woman between 45 and 60 years old in good health and CMV-seropositive. This sequence joins TRBV7-2 and TRBJ1-1, with D perhaps matching TRBD1 (5 bases). The sample comprised PBMCs. The CDR3 loop is CASSFVGVRGSEAFF. CDR3 DNA: TGTGCCAGCAGCTTTGTCGGGGTCCGGGGGAGTGAAGCTTTCTTT.